This is a list of T cell receptor beta chains from one sample in a study of blood T cell repertoires in COVID-19. TCRdb's table, derived via immunoSEQ multiplex PCR, lists solely in-frame clones and lacks some. The sample includes some 52,000 clones, 80% to 85% of them seen just once. Material: peripheral blood. All receptors derive from a man aged 50 to 59 with acute or convalescent COVID-19. Each CDR3 is given with its conserved first and last residue. D genes are given only for firm matches. The size entry is marked missing in some rows and otherwise reads once, few, many or a size class.

j_gene	d_gene	abundance	v_gene	CDR3aa	CDR3nt
TRBJ2-5	-	-	TRBV28	CASRIGGEGETQYF	TGTGCCAGCCGTATAGGGGGAGAGGGCGAGACCCAGTACTTC
TRBJ1-2	-	-	TRBV6-1	CASSEARSRGYGYTF	TGTGCCAGCAGTGAAGCGAGGTCCAGAGGCTATGGCTACACCTTC
TRBJ2-7	TRBD1	-	TRBV5-5	CASSAGTGSYEQYF	TGTGCCAGCAGTGCCGGGACAGGCTCCTACGAGCAGTACTTC
TRBJ2-7	TRBD2	-	TRBV5-1	CASSISSGGVGEQYF	TGCGCCAGCAGCATATCTAGCGGGGGGGTTGGCGAGCAGTACTTC
TRBJ1-1	-	-	TRBV27	CASSSGWAGRFVDFF	TGTGCCAGCAGTTCTGGGTGGGCAGGGCGCTTCGTCGATTTCTTT
TRBJ1-5	-	-	TRBV6-1	CASSEGALDSNQPQHF	TGTGCCAGCAGTGAAGGGGCTTTAGATAGCAATCAGCCCCAGCATTTT
TRBJ2-7	-	-	TRBV19	CASSINQPSSYEQYF	TGTGCCAGTAGTATAAACCAGCCTAGCTCCTACGAGCAGTACTTC
TRBJ2-2	-	-	TRBV3-1/TRBV3-2	CASSKGSYTGELFF	TGTGCCAGCAGCAAAGGAAGCTACACCGGGGAGCTGTTTTTT
TRBJ1-2	-	once	TRBV6-5	CASNTGNNYGYTF	TGTGCCAGCAATACAGGGAACAACTATGGCTACACCTTC
TRBJ2-5	-	-	TRBV3-1/TRBV3-2	CASSQVGLRIGTQYF	TGTGCCAGCAGCCAAGTGGGACTCAGGATAGGGACCCAGTACTTC
TRBJ1-5	TRBD1	-	TRBV7-8	CASSLGTGQDSNQPQHF	TGTGCCAGCAGCTTAGGGACAGGTCAAGATAGCAATCAGCCCCAGCATTTT
TRBJ1-1	TRBD1	-	TRBV14	CASSPTGDTEAFF	TGTGCCAGCAGCCCGACAGGGGACACTGAAGCTTTCTTT
TRBJ2-5	-	once	TRBV18	CASSPPRSGETQYF	TGTGCCAGCTCACCACCGAGGTCAGGGGAGACCCAGTACTTC
TRBJ1-1	-	-	TRBV28	CASSPPPGLDTEAFF	TGTGCCAGCAGTCCTCCACCAGGGCTGGACACTGAAGCTTTCTTT
TRBJ2-2	-	-	TRBV5-1	CASSLNRARDTGELFF	TGCGCCAGCAGCTTAAACCGGGCCAGGGACACCGGGGAGCTGTTTTTT
TRBJ1-5	-	few	TRBV11-2	CASSLTGGNSNQPQHF	TGTGCCAGCAGCCTGACCGGGGGAAATAGCAATCAGCCCCAGCATTTT
TRBJ1-2	-	-	TRBV5-1	CASSLYQNNYGYTF	TGCGCCAGCAGCTTGTACCAGAATAACTATGGCTACACCTTC
TRBJ2-1	TRBD2	-	TRBV24-1	CATQQGLAANEQFF	TGTGCCACACAACAGGGACTAGCCGCCAATGAGCAGTTCTTC
TRBJ1-2	TRBD1	-	TRBV6-5	CASTQGVYGYGYTF	TGTGCCAGCACACAGGGGGTTTATGGCTATGGCTACACCTTC
TRBJ1-4	TRBD1	-	TRBV27	CASSRGTANEKLFF	TGTGCCAGCAGTCGGGGGACAGCTAATGAAAAACTGTTTTTT
TRBJ2-1	TRBD1	-	TRBV7-3	CASSRQGNIGHNEQFF	TGTGCCAGCAGCCGACAGGGGAATATAGGTCACAATGAGCAGTTCTTC
TRBJ1-1	-	-	TRBV28	CASRPTQNTEAFF	TGTGCCAGCAGGCCAACACAGAACACTGAAGCTTTCTTT
TRBJ1-6	-	-	TRBV7-9	CASLPRLRGYNSPLHF	TGTGCCAGCCTTCCTAGGCTCCGGGGATATAATTCACCCCTCCACTTT
TRBJ1-6	-	-	TRBV3-1/TRBV3-2	CASSQAGGRDSPLHF	TGTGCCAGCAGCCAGGCGGGAGGGCGTGATTCACCCCTCCACTTT
TRBJ2-7	TRBD2	few	TRBV11-2	CASSLAGGSNEQYF	TGTGCCAGCAGCTTAGCGGGCGGGAGCAACGAGCAGTACTTC
TRBJ2-7	TRBD2	once	TRBV7-9	CASRISGGFNEQYF	TGTGCCAGCAGGATTAGCGGGGGTTTCAACGAGCAGTACTTC
TRBJ1-2	-	-	TRBV28	CASRGEGRWDGYTF	TGTGCCAGCAGAGGAGAGGGGAGGTGGGATGGCTACACCTTC
TRBJ1-2	-	-	TRBV6-5	CASSYSGQGDYGYTF	TGTGCCAGCAGTTACTCGGGGCAGGGTGACTATGGCTACACCTTC
TRBJ1-1	-	-	TRBV6-5	CASREGGTEAFF	TGTGCCAGCAGGGAGGGTGGCACTGAAGCTTTCTTT
TRBJ2-1	-	-	TRBV25-1	CASSPSRDNEQFF	TGTGCCAGCAGCCCTTCGCGGGACAATGAGCAGTTCTTC
TRBJ2-5	-	-	TRBV13	CASSLGIPGVGETQYF	TGTGCCAGCAGCTTAGGCATTCCGGGGGTGGGAGAGACCCAGTACTTC
TRBJ2-1	-	-	TRBV30	CAWSRGTSSYNEQFF	TGTGCCTGGAGCCGCGGGACCAGCTCCTACAATGAGCAGTTCTTC
TRBJ2-7	-	-	TRBV29-1	CSVDGGSYEQYF	TGCAGCGTTGATGGGGGGAGCTACGAGCAGTACTTC
TRBJ1-1	-	-	TRBV6-4	CASSDAPDSTTEAFF	TGTGCCAGCAGTGACGCGCCGGACAGTACCACTGAAGCTTTCTTT
TRBJ2-2	-	-	TRBV5-4	CASRGGELFF	TGTGCCAGCCGGGGGGGGGAGCTGTTTTTT